These 32 T cell receptor beta chains share one sample of origin, sequenced in a study of blood T cell repertoires in COVID-19. Assay: immunoSEQ multiplex PCR; the TCRdb copy retains only in-frame clones and omits some. The sample holds about 250,000 clones, about four fifths seen once. The source material was peripheral blood. The receptors here all came from a man older than 75 with acute or convalescent COVID-19.

V gene TRBV20-1 combines with J gene TRBJ2-7; TRBD1 matches at 7 bases. Germline CDR1 reads DFQATT; CDR2 reads SNEGSKA (reference sequence). Losses at the gene ends were 3 bases for V and 6 bases for J; bases not matched to a gene: 11. The CDR3 length is 14 residues. CDR3 loop: CSASRGLTGVEQYF. In DNA form, the CDR3 reads TGCAGTGCTAGTCGGGGCCTAACAGGGGTCGAGCAGTACTTC.

J is TRBJ2-2 and V is TRBV19; 8 bases match TRBD1. CDR1 and CDR2 from the germline V gene are LNHDA and SQIVND (reference sequence). CDR3 length: 14 residues. V was clipped by 8 bases and J by 5 bases; unmatched bases: 7. The CDR3 DNA reads as TGTGCCAGTCTTGACAGGGGCGGGACCGGGGAGCTGTTTTTT. Encoded protein: CASLDRGGTGELFF. The whole variable domain, remainder taken from reference TRBV19 and TRBJ2-2, is DGGITQSPKYLFRKEGQNVTLSCEQNLNHDAMYWYRQDPGQGLRLIYYSQIVNDFQKGDIAEGYSVSREKKESFPLTVTSAQKNPTAFYLCASLDRGGTGELFFGEGSRLTVL.

The rearrangement uses TRBV6-5 and TRBJ2-1; perhaps TRBD2 as D (5 bases). The CDR3 length is 15 residues. Germline CDR1 MNHEY, CDR2 SVGAGI. Deletions cut 5 bases from V and 4 bases from J, with 15 bases between. This CDR3 is CASSLKGAPYNEQFF. Here the CDR3 DNA reads TGTGCCAGCAGTCTCAAGGGAGCTCCTTACAATGAGCAGTTCTTC.

The J gene is TRBJ1-4, the V gene TRBV5-1; the match to TRBD1 covers 10 bases. The V segment lost 0 bases and the J segment 6 bases; nucleotides outside the gene matches: 2. The germline gives CDR1 SGHRS, CDR2 YFSETQ. There are 15 residues in the CDR3. Here the CDR3 reads CASSLDGTGDEKLFF. Here the CDR3 DNA reads TGCGCCAGCAGCTTGGATGGGACAGGGGATGAAAAACTGTTTTTT.

On this clone: Other DNA sequences of this sample code for an identical CDR3. The V call is TRBV19, the J call TRBJ2-2; D might be TRBD2 (5 bases). The CDR3 loop spans 14 amino acids. Trimming took off 5 bases at V and 2 bases at J, with 9 bases between the two ends. Looked up from germline, CDR1 is LNHDA and CDR2 is SQIVND (reference sequence). CDR3 DNA sequence: TGTGCCAGTAGTGCTGGACTTAACACCGGGGAGCTGTTTTTT. This codes for CASSAGLNTGELFF.

V usage is TRBV12-5 and J usage is TRBJ2-7; 8 bases agree with TRBD1. The germline CDR1 and CDR2 sequences are LGHNT and FRNRAP. The CDR3 totals 15 residues. The junction had 12 bases not matched to a gene; V was cut back by 7 bases and J by 4 bases. The CDR3 spells CASAPRTGWGYEQYF. CDR3 DNA: TGTGCTAGTGCTCCCCGGACAGGGTGGGGTTACGAGCAGTACTTC.

V and J are TRBV29-1 and TRBJ1-5, with 9 bases lining up with TRBD1. Unmatched junction bases numbered 5, after V lost 5 bases and J lost 3 bases. Germline CDR1 SQVTM, CDR2 ANQGSEA. This CDR3 has 14 residues. CDR3 amino acids: CSVSTGGLNQPQHF. The CDR3 DNA reads TGCAGCGTTTCTACAGGGGGCCTCAATCAGCCCCAGCATTTT.

This clone has more than one count but fewer than ten. The chain's CDR3 is CASSFMGGLHEQYF. In DNA form, the CDR3 reads TGTGCCAGCAGTTTTATGGGAGGCCTCCACGAGCAGTACTTC. This chain links TRBV27 with TRBJ2-7; a weak D match, TRBD2 (6 bases). CDR3 length: 14 amino acids. The ends were cut back, 3 bases at V and 5 bases at J, with 14 bases in the middle. Germline values: CDR1 MNHEY, CDR2 SMNVEV (reference sequence).

The sample holds one count of this clone. CDR3 DNA: TGTGCCAGCAGTTTGGCTGGTTATAGCAATCAGCCCCAGCATTTT. Its translation is CASSLAGYSNQPQHF. The V call is TRBV28, the J call TRBJ1-5; D is unclear. The CDR3 contains 15 residues. With 3 bases removed from V and 0 bases from J, the gap between germline ends came to 9 bases. Germline lookup yields CDR1 MDHEN and CDR2 SYDVKM.

V usage is TRBV4-1 and J usage is TRBJ2-1; D might be TRBD2 (6 bases). The CDR3 sequence is 14 residues long. Deletions cut 8 bases from V and 9 bases from J, with 20 bases between. Germline V gene data show CDR1 as MGHRA and CDR2 as YSYEKL. The DNA for the CDR3 is TGCGCCAGCTCCCTAGGGGACGGGAGAAGTGAGCAGTTCTTC. This gives the protein CASSLGDGRSEQFF.

The chain carries TRBV19 and TRBJ1-2; D gene uncertain. V was cut by 7 bases and J by 8 bases, with 17 bases left in between. The CDR3 is 13 residues long. From germline, CDR1 is LNHDA and CDR2 SQIVND (reference sequence). Here the CDR3 reads CASTHVVAGGYTF. In DNA, the CDR3 is TGTGCCAGTACCCACGTAGTAGCGGGCGGCTACACCTTC.

The chain carries TRBV18 and TRBJ2-1; a possible D gene is TRBD2 (5 bases). The V gene lost 3 bases and the J gene lost 5 bases, with 8 bases spanning the gap. Germline V gives CDR1 KGHSH, CDR2 LQKENI. This CDR3 spans 13 amino acids. CDR3 protein: CASSPIGDNEQFF. CDR3 coding DNA: TGTGCCAGCTCACCTATCGGGGACAATGAGCAGTTCTTC. Drawing the rest from reference TRBV18 and TRBJ2-1, the complete variable domain is NAGVMQNPRHLVRRRGQEARLRCSPMKGHSHVYWYRQLPEEGLKFMVYLQKENIIDESGMPKERFSAEFPKEGPSILRIQQVVRGDSAAYFCASSPIGDNEQFFGPGTRLTVL.

The chain links TRBV6-5 to TRBJ1-6; D ambiguous. Germline lookup yields CDR1 MNHEY and CDR2 SVGAGI. This CDR3 contains 15 residues. V lost 6 bases and J 0 bases, leaving 9 bases between the germline ends. The DNA for the CDR3 is TGTGCCAGCAGAGACTTCAGCTCCTATAATTCACCCCTCCACTTT. Amino acids: CASRDFSSYNSPLHF.

The genes are TRBV7-2 and TRBJ2-7; 7 nucleotides agree with TRBD2. The V gene's germline CDR1 is SGHTA and CDR2 FQGNSA. CDR3 size: 14 residues. Trimming took 8 bases from V and 3 from J; bases not matched to a gene: 10. CDR3 bases: TGTGCCAGCTCCCACCTGTCTAGCGGCTACGAGCAGTACTTC. It codes for CASSHLSSGYEQYF.

The rearrangement joins TRBV27 to TRBJ1-2; TRBD1 aligns across 9 bases. The CDR3 totals 15 residues. CDR1 is MNHEY, CDR2 SMNVEV, per germline (reference sequence). The junction had 11 bases not matched to a gene; V was cut back by 5 bases and J by 7 bases. CDR3 in amino acids: CASSRSGQGLGGYTF. In DNA form, the CDR3 reads TGTGCCAGCAGTCGATCGGGACAGGGTTTAGGTGGCTACACCTTC.

V usage is TRBV7-2 and J usage is TRBJ2-7, with D perhaps matching TRBD2 (6 bases). This CDR3 spans 14 amino acids. The V and J ends lost 6 bases and 3 bases respectively, with 15 bases between them. Germline V gives CDR1 SGHTA, CDR2 FQGNSA. The CDR3 nucleotides are TGTGCCAGCAGTCTGGGGCGGGGAGACTACGAGCAGTACTTC. It yields the protein CASSLGRGDYEQYF.

The chain uses TRBV6-2 or TRBV6-3 and TRBJ1-5; D perhaps matches TRBD1 (5 bases). Trimming shortened V by 3 bases and J by 8 bases, and 11 bases separated the two germline ends. CDR3 length: 13 residues. Germline CDR1 reads MNHEY; CDR2 reads SVGEGT. CDR3 amino acids: CASSYRGSEPQHF. CDR3 nucleotides: TGTGCCAGCAGTTATAGGGGTTCGGAGCCCCAGCATTTT.

This chain connects TRBV7-9 to TRBJ2-7, with D possibly being TRBD2 (6 bases). The CDR3 spans 13 residues. V lost 3 bases and J 7 bases, leaving 13 bases between the germline ends. Germline CDR1 is SEHNR and CDR2 is FQNEAQ (reference sequence). The CDR3 is CASSFSPRGEQYF. CDR3 DNA sequence: TGTGCCAGCAGCTTCAGTCCTCGGGGGGAGCAGTACTTC.

This clone showed up just a few times. V is TRBV18 and J is TRBJ2-3, with 9 bases aligning to TRBD2. J gave up 5 bases and V 3 bases, and 12 bases lay outside the gene matches. The length of the CDR3 is 17 residues. CDR1 is KGHSH, CDR2 LQKENI, per germline. CDR3 protein: CASSPASGTLRGDTQYF. The DNA of the CDR3 is TGTGCCAGCTCACCCGCTAGCGGGACGTTGAGGGGAGATACGCAGTATTTT.

J is TRBJ1-3 and V is TRBV5-1; D is ambiguous. The ends were cut back, 0 bases at V and 0 bases at J, with 4 bases in the middle. This CDR3 has 14 amino acids. CDR1 is SGHRS, CDR2 YFSETQ, per germline. DNA for the CDR3: TGCGCCAGCAGCTTGGACGGCTCTGGAAACACCATATATTTT. Translating gives CASSLDGSGNTIYF.

DNA of the CDR3: TGTGCCAGCAGTTACCAGGGATCTGGAAACACCATATATTTT. The encoded protein is CASSYQGSGNTIYF. The J gene is TRBJ1-3, the V gene TRBV6-6; tentatively, D is TRBD1 (5 bases). Germline assignment: CDR1 MNHNY and CDR2 SVGAGI (reference sequence). Trimming took off 2 bases at V and 1 base at J, with 6 bases between the two ends. The CDR3 has 14 residues.

The gene calls are TRBV2 and TRBJ1-2, with 7 bases identical to TRBD1. The CDR3 is 14 amino acids. The ends lost 5 bases at V and 2 bases at J; junction bases unmatched: 5. CDR1 is SNHLY, CDR2 FYNNEI, per germline. CDR3 in amino acids: CASSTGTANYGYTF. As DNA, the CDR3 is TGTGCCAGCAGTACCGGGACAGCCAACTATGGCTACACCTTC.

The chain carries TRBV24-1 and TRBJ1-2; D gene ambiguous. Looked up from germline, CDR1 is KGHDR and CDR2 is SFDVKD. The CDR3 covers 12 residues. V lost 6 bases to trimming and J lost 7 bases, with 11 bases between them. In DNA form, the CDR3 reads TGTGCCACCAGTACTGATTTCGGTGGCTACACCTTC. It is translated as CATSTDFGGYTF.

The rearrangement uses TRBV28 and TRBJ2-7; 10 bases fit TRBD1. The trim removed 6 bases at V and 0 bases at J, leaving 11 bases unmatched. This CDR3 is built from 17 residues. Germline V gene data show CDR1 as MDHEN and CDR2 as SYDVKM. The CDR3 bases are TGTGCCAGCAGAGCAAAGGGACAGGGGACAGGCTCCTACGAGCAGTACTTC. It is translated as CASRAKGQGTGSYEQYF.

This clone was seen once. The chain employs TRBV2 and TRBJ2-3; maybe TRBD2 (7 bases). Germline V gene sequence: CDR1 SNHLY, CDR2 FYNNEI. This CDR3 spans 15 amino acids. V was shortened by 5 bases and J by 0 bases, with 12 bases between the two germline ends. The CDR3 nucleotides are TGTGCCAGCAGTCCACGGGGGGCCAGCACAGATACGCAGTATTTT. Its translation: CASSPRGASTDTQYF.

The chain is built from TRBV6-5 and TRBJ2-3; a possible D gene is TRBD1 (6 bases). V shed 7 bases and J shed 4 bases, with 15 bases lying between them. The length of the CDR3 is 14 residues. The germline V gene has CDR1 MNHEY and CDR2 SVGAGI. The CDR3 nucleotides read TGTGCCAGCATCAAGGCACAGGGTTCAGATACGCAGTATTTT. Protein: CASIKAQGSDTQYF.

This chain connects TRBV28 to TRBJ1-4; the match to TRBD1 covers 11 bases. V lost 4 bases and J lost 4; bases outside the gene matches: 14. The CDR3 contains 19 residues. The germline CDR1 and CDR2 sequences are MDHEN and SYDVKM. The CDR3 nucleotides are TGTGCCAGCAGTTCCTGGACAGGGGGCGCGTCTTTGGGTAATGAAAAACTGTTTTTT. Its translation is CASSSWTGGASLGNEKLFF.

The rearrangement uses TRBV11-2 and TRBJ2-5; D possibly corresponds to TRBD2 (5 bases). The germline gives CDR1 SGHAT, CDR2 FQNNGV. The CDR3 runs 14 residues. Trimming left V 5 bases short and J 4 bases short, with 14 bases between. CDR3 sequence (DNA): TGTGCCAGCAGCCCCTTCCTAGAGGGAGAGACCCAGTACTTC. This translates into CASSPFLEGETQYF.

The gene calls are TRBV7-3 and TRBJ2-1; 15 nucleotides match TRBD2. The ends lost 6 bases at V and 8 bases at J; junction bases unmatched: 8. The germline CDR1 and CDR2 sequences are SGHTA and FQGTGA. The CDR3 runs to 16 residues. DNA of the CDR3: TGTGCCAGCAGGGATCGTGGACTAGCGGGAGGGGATGAGCAGTTCTTC. The encoded protein is CASRDRGLAGGDEQFF.

The rearrangement uses TRBV10-2 and TRBJ1-1; TRBD1 is a possible D gene (6 bases). Germline values: CDR1 WSHSY, CDR2 SAAADI. V was pared by 4 bases and J by 1 base, with 7 bases between. This CDR3 has 13 amino acids. The CDR3 sequence: CASSATGNTEAFF. Written as DNA, the CDR3 is TGCGCCAGCAGTGCGACAGGGAACACTGAAGCTTTCTTT.

The chain is built from TRBV6-5 and TRBJ2-7, with 11 positions matching TRBD2. This CDR3 has 14 residues. J lost 2 bases, V lost 8 bases, and 5 bases had no gene match. CDR1 MNHEY and CDR2 SVGAGI come from the germline V gene. The CDR3 coding sequence is TGTGCCAGCCCCGGACTAGCGGGTCCCTACGAGCAGTACTTC. Translated: CASPGLAGPYEQYF.

V usage is TRBV11-3 and J usage is TRBJ2-1; perhaps TRBD1 as D (5 bases). Germline V gives CDR1 SGHNT, CDR2 YENEEA. The CDR3 has 15 residues. V was clipped by 2 bases and J by 2 bases, with 10 bases between them. Here the CDR3 reads CASSLFRAPYNEQFF. CDR3 nucleotide sequence: TGTGCCAGCAGCTTATTCAGGGCGCCCTACAATGAGCAGTTCTTC.